These 28 T cell receptor beta chains were sequenced from one sample in a study of OX40 agonist ivuxolimab in advanced cancers. Libraries were built with the immunoSEQ multiplex PCR assay. As stored in TCRdb, this immuneACCESS dataset retains in-frame rearrangements with V and J assigned. A fraction of the clones does not appear; measured against another copy, unresolved V genes explain less than half of the discrepancy, and the remainder lacks a known reason. This sample holds around 67,000 clones; 80% were observed only once. Approximately 1.3% of the sample belongs to the ten largest clones. The sequences come from CD4+ or CD8+ T cells sorted from blood, collected in a trial of the OX40 agonist ivuxolimab. These receptors came from an adult with an advanced solid tumor such as melanoma, head and neck, liver or kidney cancer.

V is TRBV2 and J is TRBJ2-1; TRBD1 is a possible D gene (5 bases). Germline values: CDR1 SNHLY, CDR2 FYNNEI. The CDR3 extends over 14 amino acids. V was trimmed by 6 bases and J by 2 bases, leaving 11 bases between them. The chain's CDR3 is CASRELTAYNEQFF. The CDR3 coding sequence is TGTGCCAGCAGGGAATTGACAGCCTACAATGAGCAGTTCTTC.

The CDR3 nucleotides are TGTGCCAGCAGTGGACAGGGGGCGTCTGCTGGCTACACCTTC. The encoded protein is CASSGQGASAGYTF. The rearrangement links TRBV2 to TRBJ1-2; TRBD1 agrees at 10 bases. CDR1 and CDR2 from the germline V gene are SNHLY and FYNNEI. CDR3 length: 14 amino acids. Trimming took 4 bases from V and 7 from J; bases not matched to a gene: 6.

The rearrangement links TRBV6-1 to TRBJ1-1, with D unresolved. Germline lookup yields CDR1 MNHNS and CDR2 SASEGT. Trimming stripped 7 bases from V and 5 bases from J, with 11 bases between. This CDR3 has 12 residues. The CDR3 coding sequence is TGTGCCAGCATCGAGGGAGGGACTGAAGCTTTCTTT. Translating it yields CASIEGGTEAFF.

The V call is TRBV5-5, the J call TRBJ2-5; the match to TRBD1 covers 11 bases. This CDR3 comprises 16 residues. V trimming: 3 bases; J trimming: 6 bases; junction bases outside the gene matches: 10. Germline CDR1 and CDR2: SGHKS and YYEKEE (reference sequence). The chain's CDR3 is CASSSNGQGAGKTQYF. Here the CDR3 DNA reads TGTGCCAGCAGCTCTAACGGACAGGGGGCGGGAAAGACCCAGTACTTC.

V gene TRBV30 combines with J gene TRBJ2-7; D is unclear. The CDR3 spans 12 residues. Germline V gene data show CDR1 as GTSNPN and CDR2 as SVGIG (reference sequence). V lost 0 bases to trimming and J lost 7 bases, with 10 bases between them. CDR3: CAWSVRSLEQYF. The CDR3 DNA is TGTGCCTGGAGTGTACGATCGCTTGAGCAGTACTTC.

This clone was recorded once. The rearrangement links TRBV7-6 to TRBJ2-2; tentative D call: TRBD2 (5 bases). CDR1 and CDR2 from the germline V gene are SGHVS and FNYEAQ. This CDR3 spans 13 amino acids. Trimming removed 6 bases at V and 7 bases at J, with 12 bases between. The CDR3 bases are TGTGCCAGCAGACCATTCGGGGTCGGGGAGCTGTTTTTT. This codes for CASRPFGVGELFF.

V and J are TRBV5-1 and TRBJ2-3; D is uncertain. Trimming removed 6 bases from V and 4 bases from J, with 18 bases in between. The CDR3 length is 15 residues. Germline lookup yields CDR1 SGHRS and CDR2 YFSETQ. CDR3 sequence (DNA): TGCGCCAGCACCCTCCTAGGCTCCTCCGCAGATACGCAGTATTTT. This encodes CASTLLGSSADTQYF.

V is TRBV19 and J is TRBJ2-5; a possible D gene is TRBD2 (5 bases). Germline lookup yields CDR1 LNHDA and CDR2 SQIVND (reference sequence). V shed 3 bases and J shed 4 bases, with 9 bases lying between them. This CDR3 comprises 13 residues. CDR3 nucleotides: TGTGCCAGTAGTATTGAGGGCTCAGAGACCCAGTACTTC. It translates to CASSIEGSETQYF.

The chain is built from TRBV6-1 and TRBJ2-2, with D uncertain. The V end was cut by 7 bases, the J end by 0 bases, with 9 bases between. The CDR3 consists of 14 residues. Germline CDR1 MNHNS, CDR2 SASEGT. The CDR3 here is CASMAGSNTGELFF. The DNA of the CDR3 is TGTGCCAGCATGGCCGGCTCGAACACCGGGGAGCTGTTTTTT.

The CDR3 region has the DNA TGTGCCAGCACCCAACAGGGGGCAGTTAATGAAAAACTGTTTTTT. Translated, it gives CASTQQGAVNEKLFF. The V call is TRBV28, the J call TRBJ1-4; 9 nucleotides line up with TRBD1. This CDR3 has 15 amino acids. J was trimmed by 4 bases and V by 7 bases; bases with no gene match: 7. Per germline, CDR1 MDHEN and CDR2 SYDVKM.

The chain is built from TRBV20-1 and TRBJ1-1; a possible D gene is TRBD1 (6 bases). The V end lost 0 bases, the J end lost 12 bases, and 11 bases lay between the germline ends. This CDR3 comprises 11 residues. In germline, CDR1 is DFQATT, CDR2 SNEGSKA (reference sequence). CDR3 region: CSARDPGVTFF. The CDR3 DNA reads as TGCAGTGCTAGAGATCCAGGGGTAACTTTCTTT.

This clone was detected only a few times. This chain joins TRBV6-5 and TRBJ1-1; 9 bases align to TRBD1. The CDR3 runs 15 residues. CDR1 is MNHEY, CDR2 SVGAGI, per germline. J lost 5 bases, V lost 8 bases, and 12 bases had no gene match. The CDR3 is CASCPPGQGWTEAFF. The CDR3 DNA follows: TGTGCCAGCTGCCCCCCGGGACAGGGATGGACTGAAGCTTTCTTT.

This rearrangement joins TRBV5-1 to TRBJ2-3; D is ambiguous. The V end lost 4 bases, the J end lost 1 base, and 7 bases lay between the germline ends. CDR3 size: 13 residues. Per germline, CDR1 SGHRS and CDR2 YFSETQ. The CDR3 bases are TGCGCCAGCAGCCCTTCGGGCACAGATACGCAGTATTTT. It encodes CASSPSGTDTQYF.

This clone was detected only once. The rearrangement links TRBV19 to TRBJ2-2; TRBD1 matches at 8 bases. This CDR3 contains 15 residues. V lost 5 bases and J lost 0; bases outside the gene matches: 2. Germline V gene sequence: CDR1 LNHDA, CDR2 SQIVND (reference sequence). The CDR3 here is CASSATGANTGELFF. CDR3 nucleotides: TGTGCCAGTAGTGCGACAGGGGCGAACACCGGGGAGCTGTTTTTT.

The chain carries TRBV5-1 and TRBJ2-5; 7 bases match TRBD1. Looked up from germline, CDR1 is SGHRS and CDR2 is YFSETQ. J lost 4 bases, V lost 5 bases, and 8 bases had no gene match. The CDR3 is 14 residues long. This chain's CDR3 is CASSSGTVRETQYF. The CDR3 coding sequence is TGCGCCAGCAGTTCCGGGACAGTGCGAGAGACCCAGTACTTC.

This sequence joins TRBV5-1 and TRBJ1-4; D is undetermined. The V gene's germline CDR1 is SGHRS and CDR2 YFSETQ. This CDR3 contains 13 residues. V lost 8 bases, J lost 0 bases, and 8 bases lay in between. DNA for the CDR3: TGCGCCAGTAGGATTCCAACTAATGAAAAACTGTTTTTT. Its translation: CASRIPTNEKLFF.

This clone was recorded only once. The rearrangement links TRBV20-1 to TRBJ2-1; D remains ambiguous. Germline assignment: CDR1 DFQATT and CDR2 SNEGSKA (reference sequence). The CDR3 loop spans 10 amino acids. The V end lost 3 bases, the J end lost 9 bases, and 6 bases lay between the germline ends. The CDR3 is CSASISEQFF. CDR3 coding DNA: TGCAGTGCTAGTATTAGTGAGCAGTTCTTC.

This clone was seen once. The chain carries TRBV5-1 and TRBJ2-7; 9 bases are a match to TRBD2. The CDR3 runs 17 residues. Germline trimming cut 1 base from V and 3 bases from J; bases unmatched to any gene: 11. Looked up from germline, CDR1 is SGHRS and CDR2 is YFSETQ. The CDR3 is CASSLSGGASGDYEQYF. The CDR3 DNA reads as TGCGCCAGCAGCTTGTCTGGCGGGGCTAGCGGGGACTACGAGCAGTACTTC.

The chain couples TRBV5-1 to TRBJ2-3, with 7 bases aligning to TRBD1. CDR3 length: 17 residues. V gave up 4 bases and J gave up 1 base; unmatched junction bases: 12. From germline, CDR1 is SGHRS and CDR2 YFSETQ. As DNA, the CDR3 is TGCGCCAGCAGCACAGGGGCCGTAACTATCCGCACAGATACGCAGTATTTT. Amino acid sequence: CASSTGAVTIRTDTQYF.

This clone was detected only once. V gene TRBV30 combines with J gene TRBJ2-5, with 7 bases that match TRBD1. The CDR3 length is 13 residues. Looked up from germline, CDR1 is GTSNPN and CDR2 is SVGIG (reference sequence). Losses at the gene ends were 4 bases for V and 5 bases for J; bases not matched to a gene: 7. The CDR3 DNA reads as TGTGCCTGGAACCACAGGGGTGCCGAGACCCAGTACTTC. Protein: CAWNHRGAETQYF.

The chain recombines TRBV7-9 with TRBJ1-2; 9 positions agree with TRBD1. J was trimmed by 3 bases and V by 6 bases; bases with no gene match: 8. Germline CDR1 reads SEHNR; CDR2 reads FQNEAQ (reference sequence). CDR3 length: 15 amino acids. The CDR3 nucleotides are TGTGCCAGCAGGTCGGGACAGGGTAGTTACTATGGCTACACCTTC. It translates to CASRSGQGSYYGYTF.

The rearrangement links TRBV19 to TRBJ1-3; a possible D gene is TRBD1 (5 bases). V lost 7 bases and J 0 bases, leaving 10 bases between the germline ends. The germline CDR1 and CDR2 sequences are LNHDA and SQIVND (reference sequence). The CDR3 runs to 14 residues. The CDR3 DNA sequence: TGTGCCAGTACCCAGGGTTACTCTGGAAACACCATATATTTT. Encoded protein: CASTQGYSGNTIYF.

The chain links TRBV5-1 to TRBJ1-2; a possible D gene is TRBD1 (6 bases). Per germline, CDR1 SGHRS and CDR2 YFSETQ. The ends were cut back, 0 bases at V and 4 bases at J, with 13 bases in the middle. The CDR3 is made up of 15 amino acids. Here the CDR3 DNA reads TGCGCCAGCAGCTTGGCCCAGGGGCAGGTCTATGGCTACACCTTC. It yields the protein CASSLAQGQVYGYTF.

The chain carries TRBV19 and TRBJ1-2; D might be TRBD1 (5 bases). The germline gives CDR1 LNHDA, CDR2 SQIVND (reference sequence). Deletions cut 2 bases from V and 4 bases from J, with 14 bases between. This CDR3 contains 15 residues. CDR3 bases: TGTGCCAGTAGTATATCGGCAGGGCCGGGCTATGGCTACACCTTC. Protein sequence: CASSISAGPGYGYTF. The full variable domain, completed using reference TRBV19 and TRBJ1-2, is DGGITQSPKYLFRKEGQNVTLSCEQNLNHDAMYWYRQDPGQGLRLIYYSQIVNDFQKGDIAEGYSVSREKKESFPLTVTSAQKNPTAFYLCASSISAGPGYGYTFGSGTRLTVV.

The chain employs TRBV5-4 and TRBJ2-5; a weak D match, TRBD2 (6 bases). The CDR3 covers 14 residues. CDR1 and CDR2 (germline): SGHNT, YYREEE (reference sequence). The V end lost 3 bases, the J end lost 2 bases, and 11 bases lay between the germline ends. The CDR3 sequence: CASSSGLLQETQYF. The CDR3 DNA reads as TGTGCCAGCAGCTCGGGACTTCTACAAGAGACCCAGTACTTC.

This clone was observed once. The chain is built from TRBV6-1 and TRBJ1-2; 10 bases fit TRBD1. The CDR3 sequence is 16 residues long. V shed 2 bases, J shed 8 bases, and the junction held 11 bases outside the gene matches. Germline values: CDR1 MNHNS, CDR2 SASEGT. The CDR3 region is CASSEWGAGTGDGYTF. The CDR3 bases are TGTGCCAGCAGTGAATGGGGGGCTGGGACAGGGGACGGCTACACCTTC.

The rearrangement links TRBV27 to TRBJ2-5; TRBD2 aligns across 7 bases. This CDR3 is built from 14 residues. The germline V gene encodes CDR1 MNHEY and CDR2 SMNVEV (reference sequence). V was clipped by 3 bases and J by 6 bases; unmatched bases: 7. The CDR3 here is CASSLGRAMKTQYF. The CDR3 DNA sequence: TGTGCCAGCAGTTTGGGGAGGGCTATGAAGACCCAGTACTTC.

The chain joins TRBV6-5 to TRBJ1-4; 7 nucleotides match TRBD1. The CDR3 runs 15 residues. V lost 6 bases to trimming and J lost 7 bases; unmatched junction nucleotides: 11. Germline V lookup: CDR1 MNHEY, CDR2 SVGAGI. The CDR3 coding sequence is TGTGCCAGCAGCCAAGACAGGGTAGGGGGTGAAAAACTGTTTTTT. Protein product: CASSQDRVGGEKLFF.